This record covers a single TCR beta chain. The CDR3 spans 13 residues. Germline V lookup: CDR1 KGHSH, CDR2 LQKENI. V was pared by 1 base and J by 6 bases, with 9 bases between. This entry comes from a study of control samples from healthy donors and cancer patients. The repertoire was sequenced with immunoSEQ multiplex PCR; TCRdb's copy has only in-frame clones and lacks some. The repertoire consists of 65,000 to 95,000 clones, with approximately 89% occurring once and the leading ten covering 20% to 25%. The sample consisted of blood. The clonotype comes from a man in his fifties or sixties in good health. The chain employs TRBV18 and TRBJ2-5; D is perhaps TRBD1 (6 bases). Here the CDR3 DNA reads TGTGCCAGCTCACCACAACAGGGAAAGACCCAGTACTTC. Translation: CASSPQQGKTQYF. The complete variable domain, with remaining parts taken from reference TRBV18 and TRBJ2-5, reads NAGVMQNPRHLVRRRGQEARLRCSPMKGHSHVYWYRQLPEEGLKFMVYLQKENIIDESGMPKERFSAEFPKEGPSILRIQQVVRGDSAAYFCASSPQQGKTQYFGPGTRLLVL.